Listed below are T cell receptor beta chains from one sample, sequenced in a study of graft-versus-host responses after intestinal transplantation. Some clones are missing from TCRdb's copy, which holds only in-frame ones; the method was immunoSEQ multiplex PCR. The sample comprises some 9,500 clones, roughly 30% of which are singletons, and approximately 3% rests with the top ten. Material: alloreactive CD8+ T cells from a mixed lymphocyte reaction culture, obtained before transplantation. Source of these receptors: a human patient who was an organ donor for intestinal transplantation. Each CDR3 is given with its conserved first and last residue. A D gene is named only where the DNA matches it firmly. Expanded clones get a size class; other rows say once, few or many, or leave the size out.

size | D | length | J | V | DNA | CDR3
- | - | 13 | TRBJ2-1 | TRBV5-4 | TGCGCCAGCAGCCCTCCGACTAGCAATGAGCAGTTCTTC | CASSPPTSNEQFF
- | - | 13 | TRBJ1-3 | TRBV27 | TGTGCCAGCACCCCCCTGGCCGGCGGCACCATATATTTT | CASTPLAGGTIYF
medium-sized | TRBD1 | 15 | TRBJ2-7 | TRBV5-6 | TGTGCCAGCAGCTTCGGGACAGGGGTGGGCTACGAGCAGTACTTC | CASSFGTGVGYEQYF
- | TRBD2 | 15 | TRBJ2-3 | TRBV19 | TGTGCCAGCCAGACGCTAGCGGGATTCTCAGATACGCAGTATTTT | CASQTLAGFSDTQYF
few | - | 15 | TRBJ2-1 | TRBV7-9 | TGTGCCAGCAGCCAAGTCCTGGGGGGCTACAATGAGCAGTTCTTC | CASSQVLGGYNEQFF
- | - | 13 | TRBJ1-1 | TRBV11-2 | TGTGCCAGCAGCCCGGGTTGGCGGACTGAAGCTTTCTTT | CASSPGWRTEAFF
- | TRBD1 | 14 | TRBJ1-2 | TRBV18 | TGTGCCAGCTCACCCACCGGGACAGGGTTTGGCTACACCTTC | CASSPTGTGFGYTF
- | - | 14 | TRBJ1-2 | TRBV4-1 | TGCGCCAGCAGCTCTGGAACGAGGGTTTATGGCTACACCTTC | CASSSGTRVYGYTF
- | - | 15 | TRBJ1-6 | TRBV6-5 | TGTGCCAGCAGTTATTTTTACAGGGACAATTCACCCCTCCACTTT | CASSYFYRDNSPLHF
- | TRBD1 | 11 | TRBJ1-2 | TRBV29-1 | TGCAGCGTCGGGGGACAGGAGGGCTACACCTTC | CSVGGQEGYTF
- | TRBD1 | 17 | TRBJ2-3 | TRBV7-2 | TGTGCCAGCAGCCCAGGGGACAGGCCCAGCCTCACAGATACGCAGTATTTT | CASSPGDRPSLTDTQYF
- | TRBD2 | 15 | TRBJ2-7 | TRBV6-5 | TGTGCCAGCAGTTACTCTGCTAGCGGGGCCTACGAGCAGTACTTC | CASSYSASGAYEQYF
medium-sized | TRBD1 | 16 | TRBJ2-7 | TRBV11-2 | TGTGCCAGCAGCTTTGGGGTAGGGGACAGGGCCTACGAGCAGTACTTC | CASSFGVGDRAYEQYF
few | - | 15 | TRBJ2-7 | TRBV4-2 | TGTGCCAGCAGCCAAGAAACGGAGGCATCCTACGAGCAGTACTTC | CASSQETEASYEQYF
few | - | 15 | TRBJ2-3 | TRBV6-1 | TGTGCCAGCGGGAGGACTCCGGGGTCCACAGATACGCAGTATTTT | CASGRTPGSTDTQYF
- | - | 13 | TRBJ1-5 | TRBV27 | TGTGCCAGCAGTTTTTCCTCCGGTCAGCCCCAGCATTTT | CASSFSSGQPQHF
large | TRBD1 | 14 | TRBJ2-7 | TRBV29-1 | TGCAGCGCTGCCCCTGGACAGGGGGCCGGTGAGCAGTACTTC | CSAAPGQGAGEQYF
few | - | 13 | TRBJ2-1 | TRBV19 | TGTGCCAGTAGTATCGGGGTTTACAATGAGCAGTTCTTC | CASSIGVYNEQFF
- | - | 16 | TRBJ2-7 | TRBV5-6 | TGTGCCAGCAGCTTGCTCGCGACGGCCACAGAGTACGAGCAGTACTTC | CASSLLATATEYEQYF
- | - | 17 | TRBJ2-7 | TRBV7-8 | TGTGCCAGCAGCTTAGTGGGGGGACTCCAGACGTCCTACGAGCAGTACTTC | CASSLVGGLQTSYEQYF
few | - | 16 | TRBJ2-4 | TRBV28 | TGTGCCAGCAGCCGTTACAGGGTGTGGGCCAAAAACATTCAGTACTTC | CASSRYRVWAKNIQYF
- | TRBD1 | 15 | TRBJ2-1 | TRBV11-2 | TGTGCCAGCAGCTTATTAGCCGGGACAGTCGATGAGCAGTTCTTC | CASSLLAGTVDEQFF
few | - | 13 | TRBJ2-7 | TRBV6-5 | TGTGCCAGCAGTGGCGGAGGGTCCTACGAGCAGTACTTC | CASSGGGSYEQYF
few | - | 14 | TRBJ2-5 | TRBV6-1 | TGTGCCAGCAGTGACAAACTGGAGTCGGAGACCCAGTACTTC | CASSDKLESETQYF
- | - | 15 | TRBJ2-7 | TRBV19 | TGTGCCAGTAGTATAGCGGAGCTGTCCCCCTACGAGCAGTACTTC | CASSIAELSPYEQYF
- | TRBD1 | 16 | TRBJ2-1 | TRBV4-3 | TGCGCCAGCAGCCAAGACCGACAGGGGTCCTACAATGAGCAGTTCTTC | CASSQDRQGSYNEQFF
- | TRBD2 | 13 | TRBJ2-1 | TRBV27 | TGTGCCAGCACGGAGCGGGGGTACAATGAGCAGTTCTTC | CASTERGYNEQFF
- | - | 14 | TRBJ2-7 | TRBV28 | TGTGCCAGCAGTTCGGACAGTCCGAACGACGAGCAGTACTTC | CASSSDSPNDEQYF
- | - | 16 | TRBJ2-2 | TRBV4-2 | TGTGCCAGCAGCCAAGAACTTGGTAGCGGCCACGGGGAGCTGTTTTTT | CASSQELGSGHGELFF
- | TRBD1 | 15 | TRBJ1-4 | TRBV2 | TGTGCCAGCAGTTTACAGGGGGCGGATAATGAAAAACTGTTTTTT | CASSLQGADNEKLFF
few | - | 13 | TRBJ2-7 | TRBV7-3 | TGTGCCAGCAGCTTAAATCCCTACTACGAGCAGTACTTC | CASSLNPYYEQYF
- | - | 17 | TRBJ2-7 | TRBV7-8 | TGTGCCAGCAACCTACCCCCGCGGGGGCCCGGGCACTACGAGCAGTACTTC | CASNLPPRGPGHYEQYF
few | TRBD2 | 14 | TRBJ2-3 | TRBV6-4 | TGTGCCAGCAGTGTGACTAGCGGCACAGATACGCAGTATTTT | CASSVTSGTDTQYF
- | - | 15 | TRBJ2-1 | TRBV6-1 | TGTGCCAGCAGTTCATGGTTGAGCTCCTACAATGAGCAGTTCTTC | CASSSWLSSYNEQFF
few | - | 14 | TRBJ2-1 | TRBV11-3 | TGTGCCAGCAGCCCAAGGGGGAGCTACAATGAGCAGTTCTTC | CASSPRGSYNEQFF
medium-sized | - | 15 | TRBJ2-3 | TRBV5-1 | TGCGCCAGCAGCGCGGGTATTCGGATGGCAGATACGCAGTATTTT | CASSAGIRMADTQYF
- | - | 14 | TRBJ1-2 | TRBV7-9 | TGTGCCAGCAGCTTAGCGAGGCCAGCTTATGGCTACACCTTC | CASSLARPAYGYTF
- | TRBD2 | 16 | TRBJ2-3 | TRBV2 | TGTGCCAGCAGAGGAAGACTAGCGGGGTTCACAGATACGCAGTATTTT | CASRGRLAGFTDTQYF
few | - | 14 | TRBJ2-7 | TRBV2 | TGTGCCAGCAGCTTCGGGACACCCTCCTACGAGCAGTACTTC | CASSFGTPSYEQYF
- | - | 15 | TRBJ1-5 | TRBV19 | TGTGCCAGTAGTATAGCTTCCCTCACCGGTCAGCCCCAGCATTTT | CASSIASLTGQPQHF
few | TRBD1 | 13 | TRBJ2-7 | TRBV6-5 | TGTGCCAGCAGTTACACAACAGGGGGCGAGCAGTACTTC | CASSYTTGGEQYF
- | TRBD2 | 15 | TRBJ2-3 | TRBV11-3 | TGTGCCAGCAGCTCCCCCGGGGGGTACACAGATACGCAGTATTTT | CASSSPGGYTDTQYF
medium-sized | - | 13 | TRBJ1-2 | TRBV9 | TGTGCCAGCAGCGTAGGAGGGAACTATGGCTACACCTTC | CASSVGGNYGYTF
few | TRBD2 | 16 | TRBJ2-1 | TRBV11-2 | TGTGCCAGCAGCCAAGAGCTACTAGCGGGAGTAAATGAGCAGTTCTTC | CASSQELLAGVNEQFF
medium-sized | TRBD1 | 15 | TRBJ1-4 | TRBV5-1 | TGCGCCAGCAGCTTGGCCACAGGGGGGGGTGAAAAACTGTTTTTT | CASSLATGGGEKLFF
few | TRBD1 | 13 | TRBJ1-2 | TRBV25-1 | TGTGCCAGCAGTGGGCAGGGGGCTAAAGGCTACACCTTC | CASSGQGAKGYTF
- | TRBD1 | 18 | TRBJ2-7 | TRBV18 | TGTGCCAGCTCACCCGACGCCGGGACAGCTGCCCCTCTCTACGAGCAGTACTTC | CASSPDAGTAAPLYEQYF
- | - | 15 | TRBJ2-3 | TRBV10-2 | TGCGCCAGCAGTGACAGGGGGGAATTGTCCGATACGCAGTATTTT | CASSDRGELSDTQYF
- | TRBD1 | 14 | TRBJ2-7 | TRBV5-1 | TGCGCCAGCAGCCTTCGACAGGGAATAGACGAGCAGTACTTC | CASSLRQGIDEQYF
- | - | 17 | TRBJ2-1 | TRBV9 | TGTGCCAGCAGCGGAACTTCCAGACTTCTCTCCTACAATGAGCAGTTCTTC | CASSGTSRLLSYNEQFF
large | - | 14 | TRBJ2-7 | TRBV2 | TGTGCCAGCAGGGTTCCCAACTGGGACTCCGAGCAGTACTTC | CASRVPNWDSEQYF